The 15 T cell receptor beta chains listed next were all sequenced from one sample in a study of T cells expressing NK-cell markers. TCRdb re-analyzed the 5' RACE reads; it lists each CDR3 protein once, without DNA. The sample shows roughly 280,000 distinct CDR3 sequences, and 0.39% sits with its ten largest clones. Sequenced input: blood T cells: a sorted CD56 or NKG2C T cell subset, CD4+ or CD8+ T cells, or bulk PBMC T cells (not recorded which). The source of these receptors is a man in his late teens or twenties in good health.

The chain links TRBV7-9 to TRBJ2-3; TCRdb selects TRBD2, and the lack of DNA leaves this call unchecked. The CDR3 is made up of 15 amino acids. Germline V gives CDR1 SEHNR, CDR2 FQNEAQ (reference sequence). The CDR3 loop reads CAFREGLADTDTQYF.

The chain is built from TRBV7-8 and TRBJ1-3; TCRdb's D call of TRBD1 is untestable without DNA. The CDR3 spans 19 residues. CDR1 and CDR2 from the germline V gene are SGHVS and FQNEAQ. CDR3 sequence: CASSLGLIRRGKVGNTIYF.

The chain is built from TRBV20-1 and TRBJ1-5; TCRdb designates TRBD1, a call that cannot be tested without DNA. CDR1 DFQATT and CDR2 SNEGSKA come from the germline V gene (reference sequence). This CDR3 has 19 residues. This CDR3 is CSARALGDRGLVSNQPQHF.

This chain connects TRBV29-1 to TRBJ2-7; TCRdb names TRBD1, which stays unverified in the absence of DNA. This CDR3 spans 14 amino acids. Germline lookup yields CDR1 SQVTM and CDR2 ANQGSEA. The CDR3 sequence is CSVGRQGHSYEQYF.

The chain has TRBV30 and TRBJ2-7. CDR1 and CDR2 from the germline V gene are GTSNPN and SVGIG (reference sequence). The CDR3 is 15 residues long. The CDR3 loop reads CAWSAYHMTPYEQYF. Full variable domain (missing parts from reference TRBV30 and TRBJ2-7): SQTIHQWPATLVQPVGSPLSLECTVEGTSNPNLYWYRQAAGRGLQLLFYSVGIGQISSEVPQNLSASRPQDRQFILSSKKLLLSDSGFYLCAWSAYHMTPYEQYFGPGTRLTVT.

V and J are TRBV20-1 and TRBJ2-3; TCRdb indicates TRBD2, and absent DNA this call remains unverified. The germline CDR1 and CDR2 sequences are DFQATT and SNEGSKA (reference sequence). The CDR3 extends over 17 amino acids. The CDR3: CSARSGTSGLSTDTQYF.

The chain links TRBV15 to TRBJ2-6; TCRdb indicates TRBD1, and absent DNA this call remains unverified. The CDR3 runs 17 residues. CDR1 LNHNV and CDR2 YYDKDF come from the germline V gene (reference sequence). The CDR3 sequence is CATSRETGKAGANVLTF.

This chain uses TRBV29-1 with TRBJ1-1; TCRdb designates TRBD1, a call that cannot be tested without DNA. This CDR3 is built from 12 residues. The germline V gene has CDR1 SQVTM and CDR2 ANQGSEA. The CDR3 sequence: CSVEETVTEAFF. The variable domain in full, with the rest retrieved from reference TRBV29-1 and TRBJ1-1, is SAVISQKPSRDICQRGTSLTIQCQVDSQVTMMFWYRQQPGQSLTLIATANQGSEATYESGFVIDKFPISRPNLTFSTLTVSNMSPEDSSIYLCSVEETVTEAFFGQGTRLTVV.

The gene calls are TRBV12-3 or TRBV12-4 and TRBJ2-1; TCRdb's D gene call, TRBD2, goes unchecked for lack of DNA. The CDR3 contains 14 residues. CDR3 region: CASTKGSRAGEQFF.

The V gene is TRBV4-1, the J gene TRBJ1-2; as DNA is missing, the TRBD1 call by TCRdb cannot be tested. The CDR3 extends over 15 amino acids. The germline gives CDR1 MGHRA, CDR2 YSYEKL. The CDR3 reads CASKRTGGGIDGYTF.

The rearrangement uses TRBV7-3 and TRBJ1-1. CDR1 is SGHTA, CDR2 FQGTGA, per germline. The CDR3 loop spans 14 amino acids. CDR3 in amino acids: CASSKGPRDTEAFF.

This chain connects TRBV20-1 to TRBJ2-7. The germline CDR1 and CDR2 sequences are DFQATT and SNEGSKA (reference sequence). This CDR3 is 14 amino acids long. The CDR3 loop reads CSASDLWSTYEQYF.

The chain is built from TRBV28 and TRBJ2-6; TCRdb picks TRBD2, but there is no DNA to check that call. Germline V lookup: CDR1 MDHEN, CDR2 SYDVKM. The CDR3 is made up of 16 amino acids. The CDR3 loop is CASREGVRSGANVLTF.

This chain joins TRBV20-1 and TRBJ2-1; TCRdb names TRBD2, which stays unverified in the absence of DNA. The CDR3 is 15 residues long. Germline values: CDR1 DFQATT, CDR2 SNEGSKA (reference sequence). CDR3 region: CSAATMRTVYNEQFF.

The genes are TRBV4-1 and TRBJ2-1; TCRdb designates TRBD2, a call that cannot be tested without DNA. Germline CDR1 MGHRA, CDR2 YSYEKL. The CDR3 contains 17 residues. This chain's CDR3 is CASSQAPGLAEDNEQFF.